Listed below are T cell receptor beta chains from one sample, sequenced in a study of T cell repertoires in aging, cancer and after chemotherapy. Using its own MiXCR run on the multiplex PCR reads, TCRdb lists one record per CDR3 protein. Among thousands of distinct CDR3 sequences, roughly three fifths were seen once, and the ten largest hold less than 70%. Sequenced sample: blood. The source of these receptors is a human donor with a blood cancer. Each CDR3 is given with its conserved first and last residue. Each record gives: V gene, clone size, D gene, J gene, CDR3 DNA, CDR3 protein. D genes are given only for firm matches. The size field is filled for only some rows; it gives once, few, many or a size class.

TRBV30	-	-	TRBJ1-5	TGTGCCTGGAGTCTGGGGCTAGGACAGCCCCAGCATTTT	CAWSLGLGQPQHF
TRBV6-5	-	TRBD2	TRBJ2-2	TGTGCCAGCAGTTGGGGGGGAAGATCCACCGGGGAGCTGTTTTTT	CASSWGGRSTGELFF
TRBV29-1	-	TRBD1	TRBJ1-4	TGCAGCGCACGGGGAGGGACAGGGGTTGAAAAACTGTTTTTT	CSARGGTGVEKLFF
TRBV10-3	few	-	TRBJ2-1	TGTGCCATCAGTGAGTCTAGTTCCTACAATGAGCAGTTCTTC	CAISESSSYNEQFF
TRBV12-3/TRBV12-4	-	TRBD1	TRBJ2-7	TGTGCCAGCAGTTTATTCGGGGACAGGGACTCCCGTGATTACGAGCAGTACTTC	CASSLFGDRDSRDYEQYF
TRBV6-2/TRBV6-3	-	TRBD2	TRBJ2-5	TGTGCCAGCACAAGAACAGCGGGAGTAGAGACCCAGTACTTC	CASTRTAGVETQYF
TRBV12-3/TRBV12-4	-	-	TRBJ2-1	TGTGCCAGCAGTTTAGTGGCGGGCGCACTCAATGAGCAGTTCTTC	CASSLVAGALNEQFF
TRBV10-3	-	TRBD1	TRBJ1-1	TGTGCCATCAGAGGACAGGGGGCGAACACTGAAGCTTTCTTT	CAIRGQGANTEAFF
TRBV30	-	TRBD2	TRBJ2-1	TGTGCCTGTGACCGCGGACTAGCGGGAGATGAGCAGTTCTTC	CACDRGLAGDEQFF
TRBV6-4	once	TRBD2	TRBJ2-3	TGTGCCAGCAGGAGACTAGCGGCTAGCACAGATACGCAGTATTTT	CASRRLAASTDTQYF
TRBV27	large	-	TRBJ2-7	TGTGCCAGCAGCCCCGCCGGAGGGCCCTACGAGCAGTACTTC	CASSPAGGPYEQYF
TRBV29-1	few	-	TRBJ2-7	TGCAGCGTTGAGGCCGCGCTCGAGCAGTACTTC	CSVEAALEQYF
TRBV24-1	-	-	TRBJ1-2	TGTGCCACCAGTGATCCTAAGACGGCCCCTCCATATGGCTACACCTTC	CATSDPKTAPPYGYTF